Below are 27 T cell receptor beta chains sequenced from a single sample in a study of T cell responses to AZD1222 COVID-19 vaccine (dated by TCRdb to the early 2020s). The library was generated by the immunoSEQ multiplex PCR assay. In its TCRdb copy, this immuneACCESS table keeps in-frame sequences only and misses some clones. Where compared with another copy, unresolved V genes explain less than half of these, and the others have no known cause. Recorded for this sample are roughly 100,000 clones; almost 90% of them occurred a single time. Clones ranked in the top ten supply approximately 5.4% of the sample. Taken with the paper, the label for time point translates to: baseline before first vaccination. Here the sequenced sample was peripheral blood, taken on day 0 of AZD1222 vaccination. The source is an adult in good health.

This clone was recorded once. The V gene is TRBV10-1, the J gene TRBJ2-2, with TRBD2 matching over 12 bases. This CDR3 contains 21 residues. J gave up 3 bases and V 0 bases, and 14 bases lay outside the gene matches. Germline V gene data show CDR1 as WNHNN and CDR2 as SYGVQD (reference sequence). The DNA for the CDR3 is TGCGCCAGCAGTGAGTCTGGACTAGCGGGAACGCCGGCGGGGTACACCGGGGAGCTGTTTTTT. Translated: CASSESGLAGTPAGYTGELFF.

Here the CDR3 DNA reads TGCGCCAGTAATGACAGGGTGGATCAGCCCCAGCATTTT. Protein: CASNDRVDQPQHF. The chain couples TRBV10-1 to TRBJ1-5; 7 nucleotides align to TRBD1. Germline V gene sequence: CDR1 WNHNN, CDR2 SYGVQD (reference sequence). J lost 5 bases, V lost 9 bases, and 7 bases had no gene match. This CDR3 is built from 13 residues.

The chain combines TRBV3-1 (or the pseudogene TRBV3-2) with TRBJ1-6; D not certain. The CDR3 covers 14 residues. Germline V gives CDR1 LGHDT, CDR2 YNNKEL (reference sequence). Between the trimmed V and J ends, which lost 0 bases and 10 bases, there was a span of 10 bases. The CDR3, as DNA: TGTGCCAGCAGCCAAGATACCGGTTCGTCACCCCTCCACTTT. It yields the protein CASSQDTGSSPLHF.

This rearrangement joins TRBV7-3 to TRBJ2-7; the D gene could be TRBD1 or TRBD2 (7 bases each). Germline CDR1 SGHTA, CDR2 FQGTGA. V dropped 0 bases and J dropped 3 bases, with 15 bases sitting between them. This CDR3 is 16 amino acids long. CDR3 region: CASSLTPQGGGYEQYF. The CDR3, as DNA: TGTGCCAGCAGCTTAACCCCCCAGGGGGGGGGCTACGAGCAGTACTTC.

The chain joins TRBV19 to TRBJ2-7; weak D call: TRBD1 (6 bases). The V end was cut by 6 bases, the J end by 1 base, with 10 bases between. There are 13 residues in the CDR3. Germline V gene sequence: CDR1 LNHDA, CDR2 SQIVND (reference sequence). The CDR3 is CASSRQASYEQYF. In nucleotides, the CDR3 is TGTGCCAGTAGCAGACAGGCATCCTACGAGCAGTACTTC.

This rearrangement joins TRBV15 to TRBJ1-1; D is possibly TRBD1 (6 bases). Germline CDR1 and CDR2: LNHNV and YYDKDF (reference sequence). The CDR3 loop spans 14 amino acids. V was clipped by 0 bases and J by 10 bases, with 15 bases between them. CDR3 protein: CATSRDEQPQGAFF. CDR3 coding DNA: TGTGCCACCAGCAGAGATGAACAGCCACAGGGAGCTTTCTTT.

This clone was detected only once. The rearrangement joins TRBV5-4 to TRBJ1-2; a possible D gene is TRBD1 (5 bases). Germline V gives CDR1 SGHNT, CDR2 YYREEE (reference sequence). The CDR3 loop spans 14 amino acids. The V gene lost 2 bases and the J gene lost 14 bases, with 22 bases spanning the gap. The CDR3: CASSFGRDRLIFTF. Here the CDR3 DNA reads TGTGCCAGCAGCTTTGGACGGGACCGGCTCATTTTTACCTTC.

V gene TRBV29-1 combines with J gene TRBJ2-1; possible D gene TRBD2, 6 bases. Germline-derived CDR1 and CDR2 are SQVTM and ANQGSEA. The CDR3 is 14 residues long. The V end was cut by 0 bases, the J end by 8 bases, with 14 bases between. The chain's CDR3 is CSVEDRAGSDEQFF. Written as DNA, the CDR3 is TGCAGCGTTGAAGATCGGGCGGGATCGGATGAGCAGTTCTTC.

The chain uses TRBV6-1 and TRBJ2-1, with D tentatively TRBD1 (5 bases). The CDR3 loop spans 15 amino acids. Germline CDR1 MNHNS, CDR2 SASEGT. Trimming took off 3 bases at V and 6 bases at J, with 15 bases between the two ends. For the CDR3, the DNA is TGTGCCAGCAGTGAGGGCAGGGTGGTTGGCAATGAGCAGTTCTTC. Translating gives CASSEGRVVGNEQFF.

This clone came up once. This chain connects TRBV2 to TRBJ1-4; unclear D gene. The V gene lost 3 bases and the J gene lost 3 bases, with 11 bases spanning the gap. Per germline, CDR1 SNHLY and CDR2 FYNNEI. This CDR3 comprises 15 residues. As DNA, the CDR3 is TGTGCCAGCAGTGATTGGAGGGAAGCTAATGAAAAACTGTTTTTT. It codes for CASSDWREANEKLFF.

The CDR3 spells CASSQERGTSGRDEQFF. CDR3 bases: TGCGCCAGCAGCCAAGAAAGGGGGACTAGCGGGAGGGATGAGCAGTTCTTC. The rearrangement links TRBV4-1 to TRBJ2-1, with 16 bases identical to TRBD2. The CDR3 covers 17 residues. V dropped 0 bases and J dropped 8; count of bases not matched to a gene: 4. Germline CDR1 MGHRA, CDR2 YSYEKL.

V is TRBV6-2 or TRBV6-3 and J is TRBJ2-3; 9 nucleotides align to TRBD1. CDR3 length: 16 amino acids. Per the germline V gene, CDR1 is MNHEY and CDR2 is SVGEGT. V gave up 0 bases and J gave up 4 bases; unmatched junction bases: 5. CDR3 bases: TGTGCCAGCAGTTACTCCGGGACAGGGCATCCAGATACGCAGTATTTT. Its translation is CASSYSGTGHPDTQYF.

CDR3 DNA: TGTGCCAGCAGTTTAGAGGGGAAAGCTCACTATGGCTACACCTTC. This gives the protein CASSLEGKAHYGYTF. This chain connects TRBV28 to TRBJ1-2; tentatively, D is TRBD1 (5 bases). Germline V gene data show CDR1 as MDHEN and CDR2 as SYDVKM. This CDR3 contains 15 residues. Trimming cost V 2 bases and J 3 bases, with 13 bases left between them.

J is TRBJ2-1 and V is TRBV24-1; 9 bases align to TRBD2. Germline V lookup: CDR1 KGHDR, CDR2 SFDVKD. This CDR3 region has 14 residues. Trimming took 6 bases from V and 7 from J; bases not matched to a gene: 6. CDR3 region: CATSTALAGNEQFF. The CDR3 DNA is TGTGCCACCAGTACGGCACTAGCGGGTAATGAGCAGTTCTTC.

The gene calls are TRBV27 and TRBJ2-2; 14 bases are shared with TRBD2. Germline V gene lookup returns CDR1 MNHEY and CDR2 SMNVEV (reference sequence). J lost 9 bases, V lost 2 bases, and 5 bases had no gene match. The length of the CDR3 is 16 residues. The CDR3 loop is CASSLTGTSGSWELFF. DNA for the CDR3: TGTGCCAGCAGTTTAACCGGGACTAGCGGGAGCTGGGAGCTGTTTTTT.

The genes are TRBV11-3 and TRBJ2-1, with 9 nucleotides matching TRBD2. Germline values: CDR1 SGHNT, CDR2 YENEEA. Trimming cost V 3 bases and J 1 base; bases outside gene matches: 1. This CDR3 comprises 15 residues. CDR3 in amino acids: CASSLTSGSYNEQFF. The CDR3 DNA follows: TGTGCCAGCAGCTTGACTAGCGGTTCCTACAATGAGCAGTTCTTC.

V gene TRBV7-3 combines with J gene TRBJ1-1; D call uncertain. CDR1 and CDR2 (germline): SGHTA, FQGTGA. V lost 5 bases to trimming and J lost 4 bases, with 17 bases between them. The CDR3 is made up of 15 amino acids. CDR3 protein: CASSPIARLGTEAFF. The DNA for the CDR3 is TGTGCCAGCAGCCCCATAGCCCGCTTGGGCACTGAAGCTTTCTTT.

This rearrangement joins TRBV15 to TRBJ2-7, with D perhaps given as TRBD1 or TRBD2 (5 bases each). The CDR3 is made up of 13 amino acids. V shed 1 base and J shed 3 bases, with 7 bases lying between them. The germline V gene encodes CDR1 LNHNV and CDR2 YYDKDF (reference sequence). In DNA form, the CDR3 reads TGTGCCACCAGCAGAGGGGACGGCTACGAGCAGTACTTC. Its translation: CATSRGDGYEQYF.

This chain links TRBV4-2 with TRBJ2-5; 8 nucleotides align to TRBD2. V was pared by 6 bases and J by 2 bases, with 5 bases of the junction left unmatched. The germline CDR1 and CDR2 sequences are LGHNA and YNFKEQ. The CDR3 runs to 14 residues. The CDR3 sequence is CASRSGGVQETQYF. CDR3 coding DNA: TGTGCCAGCAGGTCGGGGGGGGTACAAGAGACCCAGTACTTC.

V usage is TRBV4-1 and J usage is TRBJ1-1; 11 bases agree with TRBD1. Germline lookup yields CDR1 MGHRA and CDR2 YSYEKL. CDR3 length: 14 amino acids. The V gene end was trimmed by 0 bases and the J gene end by 10 bases; junction bases not matched to a gene: 4. The CDR3 reads CASSQDWTGGRAFF. The DNA of the CDR3 is TGCGCCAGCAGCCAAGATTGGACAGGGGGCAGAGCTTTCTTT.

The chain recombines TRBV5-1 with TRBJ1-4; TRBD1 agrees at 10 bases. CDR1 and CDR2 (germline): SGHRS, YFSETQ. V trimming: 2 bases; J trimming: 7 bases; junction bases outside the gene matches: 5. The length of the CDR3 is 15 residues. The CDR3, as DNA: TGCGCCAGCAGCTTCGGGACAGGGGCGGGTGAAAAACTGTTTTTT. This codes for CASSFGTGAGEKLFF. Drawing the rest from reference TRBV5-1 and TRBJ1-4, the complete variable domain is KAGVTQTPRYLIKTRGQQVTLSCSPISGHRSVSWYQQTPGQGLQFLFEYFSETQRNKGNFPGRFSGRQFSNSRSEMNVSTLELGDSALYLCASSFGTGAGEKLFFGSGTQLSVL.

The chain combines TRBV4-1 with TRBJ2-7; 8 nucleotides line up with TRBD1. J was trimmed by 3 bases and V by 0 bases; bases with no gene match: 4. The CDR3 contains 15 residues. Germline V lookup: CDR1 MGHRA, CDR2 YSYEKL. The CDR3 protein is CASSQDGTGIYEQYF. For the CDR3, the DNA is TGCGCCAGCAGCCAAGACGGGACAGGAATCTACGAGCAGTACTTC.

For the CDR3, the DNA is TGTGCCAGCGGGGGGACTAGCGGGAGTCAGTTCTTC. Its translation is CASGGTSGSQFF. V gene TRBV2 combines with J gene TRBJ2-1, with 14 positions matching TRBD2. There are 12 residues in the CDR3. Germline CDR1 and CDR2: SNHLY and FYNNEI. J gave up 13 bases and V 8 bases, and 4 bases lay outside the gene matches.

V is TRBV24-1 and J is TRBJ2-7, with 9 bases matching TRBD2. The CDR3 spans 13 residues. Germline values: CDR1 KGHDR, CDR2 SFDVKD. The chain's CDR3 is CVAGGTSSYEQYF. The CDR3 bases are TGTGTCGCGGGGGGGACAAGCTCCTACGAGCAGTACTTC.

This chain links TRBV18 with TRBJ1-5, with TRBD1 matching over 9 bases. Germline values: CDR1 KGHSH, CDR2 LQKENI. This CDR3 contains 15 residues. The trim removed 3 bases at V and 3 bases at J, leaving 3 bases unmatched. CDR3 in amino acids: CASSPGQGYNQPQHF. The CDR3 coding sequence is TGTGCCAGCTCACCGGGACAGGGATACAATCAGCCCCAGCATTTT.

The table lists this clone with a count of one. This chain joins TRBV19 and TRBJ2-5; the match to TRBD2 covers 8 bases. The V and J ends lost 9 bases and 3 bases, in that order; junction bases with no gene match: 6. Per the germline V gene, CDR1 is LNHDA and CDR2 is SQIVND (reference sequence). The CDR3 extends over 13 amino acids. CDR3 loop: CARTSVLKETQYF. The CDR3, as DNA: TGTGCCAGGACTAGCGTATTAAAAGAGACCCAGTACTTC.

This chain connects TRBV6-5 to TRBJ2-7; D not certain. Between the trimmed V and J ends, which lost 0 bases and 7 bases, there was a span of 10 bases. The CDR3 length is 13 residues. Germline CDR1 MNHEY, CDR2 SVGAGI. This CDR3 reads CASSYSPGGEQYF. The CDR3 DNA is TGTGCCAGCAGTTACTCGCCGGGTGGGGAGCAGTACTTC.